This T cell receptor beta chain was profiled in a study of high-grade serous ovarian cancer treatment subgroups. Background on the study: Samples averaged 14,192 reads and several thousand unique TCR beta rearrangements. Notes on the study in general: Same-patient tumor repertoires overlapped at about 0.11 to 0.85; different patients barely overlapped. TCR relatedness rose with neoantigen level and trended with mutation load. Repertoire analysis covered CDR3 alone, not CDR1 or CDR2.

The CDR3 is made up of 15 amino acids. The germline V and J ends were trimmed by 5 bases and 0 bases, with 12 bases remaining between them. Germline lookup yields CDR1 PRHDT and CDR2 FYEKMQ (reference sequence). Tumor samples were taken before definitive surgery or chemotherapy. Produced via immunoSEQ multiplex PCR; TCRdb's table is partial and in-frame only. The table lists 19,000 or so clones, approximately 77% of them singletons. Worth noting for this clone: Its antigen remains unidentified.

The rearrangement uses TRBV13 and TRBJ2-3; D is perhaps TRBD1 (5 bases). The sample comprised tumor tissue. The receptor was derived from a human donor with high-grade serous ovarian cancer. CDR3 protein: CASSLDRSSTDTQYF. The CDR3 DNA reads as TGTGCCAGCAGCCTAGACAGATCTAGCACAGATACGCAGTATTTT.